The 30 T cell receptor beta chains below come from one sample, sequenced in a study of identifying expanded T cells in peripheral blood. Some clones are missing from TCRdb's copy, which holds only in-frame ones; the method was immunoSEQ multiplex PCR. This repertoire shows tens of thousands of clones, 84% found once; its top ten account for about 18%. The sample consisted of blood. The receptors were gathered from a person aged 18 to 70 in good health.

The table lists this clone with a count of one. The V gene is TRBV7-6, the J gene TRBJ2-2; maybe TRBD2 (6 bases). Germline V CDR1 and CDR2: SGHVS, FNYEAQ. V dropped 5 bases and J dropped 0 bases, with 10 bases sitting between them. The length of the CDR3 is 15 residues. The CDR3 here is CASSPGLANTGELFF. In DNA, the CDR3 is TGTGCCAGCAGCCCGGGACTCGCGAACACCGGGGAGCTGTTTTTT.

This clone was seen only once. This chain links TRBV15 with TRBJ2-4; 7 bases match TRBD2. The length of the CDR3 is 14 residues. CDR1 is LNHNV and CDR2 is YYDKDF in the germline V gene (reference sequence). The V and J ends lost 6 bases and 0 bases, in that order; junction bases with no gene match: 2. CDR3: CATRGGRAKNIQYF. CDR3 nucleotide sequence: TGTGCCACCAGGGGAGGGCGAGCCAAAAACATTCAGTACTTC.

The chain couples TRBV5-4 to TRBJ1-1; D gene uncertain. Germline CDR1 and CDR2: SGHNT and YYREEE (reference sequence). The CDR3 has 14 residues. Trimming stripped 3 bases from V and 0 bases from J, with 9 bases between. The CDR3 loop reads CASSSVNMNTEAFF. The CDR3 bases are TGTGCCAGCAGCTCGGTGAACATGAACACTGAAGCTTTCTTT.

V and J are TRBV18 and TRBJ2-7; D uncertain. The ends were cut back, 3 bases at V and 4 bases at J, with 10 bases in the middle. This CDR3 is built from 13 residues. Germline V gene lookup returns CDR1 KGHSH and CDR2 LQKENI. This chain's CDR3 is CASSPDSKYEQYF. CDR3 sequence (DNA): TGTGCCAGCTCACCGGATTCAAAGTACGAGCAGTACTTC.

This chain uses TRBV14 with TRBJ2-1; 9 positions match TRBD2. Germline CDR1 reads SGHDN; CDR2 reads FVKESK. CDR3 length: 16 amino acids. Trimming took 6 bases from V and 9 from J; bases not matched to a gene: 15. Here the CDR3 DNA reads TGTGCCAGCAGTCCCTTCCCAGCGGGAGGTGGTGGTGAGCAGTTCTTC. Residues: CASSPFPAGGGGEQFF.

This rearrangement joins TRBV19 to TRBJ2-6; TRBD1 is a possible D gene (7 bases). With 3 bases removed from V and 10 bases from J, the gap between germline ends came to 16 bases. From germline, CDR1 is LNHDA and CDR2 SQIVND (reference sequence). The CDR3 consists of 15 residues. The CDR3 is CASSIDREVRNVLTF. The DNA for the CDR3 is TGTGCCAGTAGTATCGACAGGGAGGTCCGAAACGTCCTGACTTTC. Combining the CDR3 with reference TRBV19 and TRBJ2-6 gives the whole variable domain DGGITQSPKYLFRKEGQNVTLSCEQNLNHDAMYWYRQDPGQGLRLIYYSQIVNDFQKGDIAEGYSVSREKKESFPLTVTSAQKNPTAFYLCASSIDREVRNVLTFGAGSRLTVL.

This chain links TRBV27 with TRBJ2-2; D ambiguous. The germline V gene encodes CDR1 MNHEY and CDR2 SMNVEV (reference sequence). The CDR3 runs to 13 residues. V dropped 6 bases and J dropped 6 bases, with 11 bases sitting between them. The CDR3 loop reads CASRDPPAGELFF. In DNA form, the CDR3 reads TGTGCCAGCAGGGACCCCCCCGCCGGGGAGCTGTTTTTT.

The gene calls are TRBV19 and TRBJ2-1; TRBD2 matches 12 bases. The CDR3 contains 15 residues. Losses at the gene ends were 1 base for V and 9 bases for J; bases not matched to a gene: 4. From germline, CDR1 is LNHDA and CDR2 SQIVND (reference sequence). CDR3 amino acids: CASSIGLAGVGEQFF. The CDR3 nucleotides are TGTGCCAGTAGTATAGGACTAGCGGGAGTGGGTGAGCAGTTCTTC.

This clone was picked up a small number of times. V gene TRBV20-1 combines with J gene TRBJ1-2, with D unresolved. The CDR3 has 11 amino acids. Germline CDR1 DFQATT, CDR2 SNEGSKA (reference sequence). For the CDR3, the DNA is TGCAGGCGGGAGGGAAACTATGGCTACACCTTC. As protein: CRREGNYGYTF.

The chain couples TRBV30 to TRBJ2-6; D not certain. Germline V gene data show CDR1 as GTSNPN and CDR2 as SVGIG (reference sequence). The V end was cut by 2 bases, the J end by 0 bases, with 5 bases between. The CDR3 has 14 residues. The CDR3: CAWSPTSGANVLTF. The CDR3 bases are TGTGCCTGGAGTCCCACCTCTGGGGCCAACGTCCTGACTTTC.

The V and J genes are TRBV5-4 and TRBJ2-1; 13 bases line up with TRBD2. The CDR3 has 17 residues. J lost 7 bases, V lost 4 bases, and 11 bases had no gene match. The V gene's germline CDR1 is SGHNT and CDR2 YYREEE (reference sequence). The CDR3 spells CASSPDKTSGRWNEQFF. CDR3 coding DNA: TGTGCCAGCAGCCCGGATAAGACTAGCGGGAGGTGGAATGAGCAGTTCTTC.

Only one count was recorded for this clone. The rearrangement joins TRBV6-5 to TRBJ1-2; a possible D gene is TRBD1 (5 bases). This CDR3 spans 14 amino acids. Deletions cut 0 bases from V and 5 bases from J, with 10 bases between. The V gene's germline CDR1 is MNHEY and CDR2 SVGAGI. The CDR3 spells CASSYSKAGYGYTF. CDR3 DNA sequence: TGTGCCAGCAGTTACTCGAAGGCAGGGTATGGCTACACCTTC.

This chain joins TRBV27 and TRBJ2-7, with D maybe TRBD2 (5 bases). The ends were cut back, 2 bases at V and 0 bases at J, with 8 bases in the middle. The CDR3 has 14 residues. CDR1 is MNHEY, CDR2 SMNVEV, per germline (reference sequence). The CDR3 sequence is CASSLGRGSYEQYF. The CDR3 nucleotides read TGTGCCAGCAGTTTAGGTCGGGGCTCCTACGAGCAGTACTTC.

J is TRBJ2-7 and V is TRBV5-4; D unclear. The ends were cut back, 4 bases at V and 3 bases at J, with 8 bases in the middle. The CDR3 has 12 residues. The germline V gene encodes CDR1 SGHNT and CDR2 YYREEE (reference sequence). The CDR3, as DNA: TGTGCCAGCAGCACGGACGACTACGAGCAGTACTTC. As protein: CASSTDDYEQYF. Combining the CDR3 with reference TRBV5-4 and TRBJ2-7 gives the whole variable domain ETGVTQSPTHLIKTRGQQVTLRCSSQSGHNTVSWYQQALGQGPQFIFQYYREEENGRGNFPPRFSGLQFPNYSSELNVNALELDDSALYLCASSTDDYEQYFGPGTRLTVT.

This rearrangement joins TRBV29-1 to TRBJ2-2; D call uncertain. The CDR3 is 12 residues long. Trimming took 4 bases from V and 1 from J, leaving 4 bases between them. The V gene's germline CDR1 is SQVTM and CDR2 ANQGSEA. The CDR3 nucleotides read TGCAGCGTTGCTCTGAACACCGGGGAGCTGTTTTTT. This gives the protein CSVALNTGELFF.

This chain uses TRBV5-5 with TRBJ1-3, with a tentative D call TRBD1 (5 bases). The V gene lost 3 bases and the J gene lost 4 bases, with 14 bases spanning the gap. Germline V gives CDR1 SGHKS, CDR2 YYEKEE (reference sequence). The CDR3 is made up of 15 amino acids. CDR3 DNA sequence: TGTGCCAGCAGCTCCCCGGACATAGCCGGAAACACCATATATTTT. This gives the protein CASSSPDIAGNTIYF.

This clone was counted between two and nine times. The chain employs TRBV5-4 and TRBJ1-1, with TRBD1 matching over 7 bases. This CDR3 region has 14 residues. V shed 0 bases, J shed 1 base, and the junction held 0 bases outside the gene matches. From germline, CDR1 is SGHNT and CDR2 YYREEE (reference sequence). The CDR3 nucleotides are TGTGCCAGCAGCTTGGACAGGGGGAACACTGAAGCTTTCTTT. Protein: CASSLDRGNTEAFF. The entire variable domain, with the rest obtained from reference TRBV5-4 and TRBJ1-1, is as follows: ETGVTQSPTHLIKTRGQQVTLRCSSQSGHNTVSWYQQALGQGPQFIFQYYREEENGRGNFPPRFSGLQFPNYSSELNVNALELDDSALYLCASSLDRGNTEAFFGQGTRLTVV.

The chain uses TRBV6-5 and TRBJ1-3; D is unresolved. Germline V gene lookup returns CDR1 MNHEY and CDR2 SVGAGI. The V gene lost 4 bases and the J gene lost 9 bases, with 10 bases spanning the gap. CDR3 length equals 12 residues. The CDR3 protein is CASSSNLRTIYF. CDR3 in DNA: TGTGCCAGCAGTTCAAACTTACGCACCATATATTTT.

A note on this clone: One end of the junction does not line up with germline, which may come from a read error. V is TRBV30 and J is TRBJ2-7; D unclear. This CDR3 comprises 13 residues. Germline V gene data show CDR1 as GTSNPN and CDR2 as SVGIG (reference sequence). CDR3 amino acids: CAWSVIGSHEQYF. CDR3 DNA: TGTGCCTGGAGTGTCATTGGCTCCCACGAGCAGTACTTC.

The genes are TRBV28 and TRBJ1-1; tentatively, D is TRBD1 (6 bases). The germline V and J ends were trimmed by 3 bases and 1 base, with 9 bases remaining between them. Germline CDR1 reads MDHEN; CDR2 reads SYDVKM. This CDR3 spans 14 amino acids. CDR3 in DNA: TGTGCCAGCAGTTTGGCACAGGGGAACACTGAAGCTTTCTTT. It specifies CASSLAQGNTEAFF.

Written as DNA, the CDR3 is TGCGCCAGCAGCCAAAGTTGGCGTAGCGGGATTGATACGCAGTATTTT. The encoded protein is CASSQSWRSGIDTQYF. This chain connects TRBV4-3 to TRBJ2-3; 8 bases match TRBD2. The ends lost 2 bases at V and 6 bases at J; junction bases unmatched: 10. The length of the CDR3 is 16 residues. From germline, CDR1 is LGHNA and CDR2 YSLEER.

The CDR3 nucleotides read TGTGCCAGCTCACCGAGACAGGGGGAGGGAGGCACTGAAGCTTTCTTT. Its protein is CASSPRQGEGGTEAFF. The chain employs TRBV18 and TRBJ1-1, with TRBD1 matching 9 bases. V was pared by 3 bases and J by 4 bases, with 9 bases of the junction left unmatched. The CDR3 consists of 16 residues. Per the germline V gene, CDR1 is KGHSH and CDR2 is LQKENI.

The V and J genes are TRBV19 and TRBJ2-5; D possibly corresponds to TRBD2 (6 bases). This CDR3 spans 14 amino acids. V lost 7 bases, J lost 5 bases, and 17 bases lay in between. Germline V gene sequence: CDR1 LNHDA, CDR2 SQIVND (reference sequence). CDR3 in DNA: TGTGCCAGTACGTCTGCGGGGACGGCGGAGACCCAGTACTTC. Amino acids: CASTSAGTAETQYF.

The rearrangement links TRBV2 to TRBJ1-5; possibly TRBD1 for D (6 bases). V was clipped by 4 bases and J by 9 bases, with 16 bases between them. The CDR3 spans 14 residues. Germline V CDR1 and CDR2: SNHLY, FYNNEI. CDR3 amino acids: CASSGQAGLGPQHF. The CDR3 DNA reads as TGTGCCAGCAGTGGACAGGCCGGCCTCGGGCCCCAGCATTTT.

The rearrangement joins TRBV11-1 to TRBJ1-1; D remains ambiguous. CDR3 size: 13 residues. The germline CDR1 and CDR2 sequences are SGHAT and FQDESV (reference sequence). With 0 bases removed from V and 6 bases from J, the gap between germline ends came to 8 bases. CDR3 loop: CASSLAQWAEAFF. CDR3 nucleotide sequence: TGTGCCAGCAGCTTAGCTCAATGGGCTGAAGCTTTCTTT.

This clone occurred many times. CDR3 region: CAHGVREALPRDQYF. CDR3 nucleotides: TGTGCGCATGGAGTACGGGAGGCCCTCCCTAGGGACCAGTACTTC. This chain connects TRBV30 to TRBJ2-7; 7 positions agree with TRBD2. From germline, CDR1 is GTSNPN and CDR2 SVGIG (reference sequence). This CDR3 contains 15 residues.

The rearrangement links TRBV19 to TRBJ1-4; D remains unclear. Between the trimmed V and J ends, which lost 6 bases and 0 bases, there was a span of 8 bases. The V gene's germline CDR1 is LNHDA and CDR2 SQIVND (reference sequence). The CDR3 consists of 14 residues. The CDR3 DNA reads TGTGCCAGTAGGCTGAAAGCAACTAATGAAAAACTGTTTTTT. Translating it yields CASRLKATNEKLFF.

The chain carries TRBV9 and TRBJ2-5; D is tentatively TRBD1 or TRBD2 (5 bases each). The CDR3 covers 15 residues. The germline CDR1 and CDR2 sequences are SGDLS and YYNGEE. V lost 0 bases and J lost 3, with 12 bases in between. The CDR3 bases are TGTGCCAGCAGCGTAGAGATTAGGGGAGAAGAGACCCAGTACTTC. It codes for CASSVEIRGEETQYF.

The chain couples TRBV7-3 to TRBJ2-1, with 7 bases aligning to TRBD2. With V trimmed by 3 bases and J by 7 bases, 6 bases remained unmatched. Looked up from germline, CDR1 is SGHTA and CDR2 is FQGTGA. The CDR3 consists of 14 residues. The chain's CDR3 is CASSLAGALNEQFF. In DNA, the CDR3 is TGTGCCAGCAGCTTGGCGGGAGCGTTGAATGAGCAGTTCTTC.

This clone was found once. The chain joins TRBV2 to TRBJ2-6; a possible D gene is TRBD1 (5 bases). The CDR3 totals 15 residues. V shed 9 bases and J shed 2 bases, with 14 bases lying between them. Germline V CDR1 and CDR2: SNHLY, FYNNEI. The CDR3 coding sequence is TGTGCCAGAGCAGGGATGGTGCCTGGGGCCAACGTCCTGACTTTC. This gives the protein CARAGMVPGANVLTF.